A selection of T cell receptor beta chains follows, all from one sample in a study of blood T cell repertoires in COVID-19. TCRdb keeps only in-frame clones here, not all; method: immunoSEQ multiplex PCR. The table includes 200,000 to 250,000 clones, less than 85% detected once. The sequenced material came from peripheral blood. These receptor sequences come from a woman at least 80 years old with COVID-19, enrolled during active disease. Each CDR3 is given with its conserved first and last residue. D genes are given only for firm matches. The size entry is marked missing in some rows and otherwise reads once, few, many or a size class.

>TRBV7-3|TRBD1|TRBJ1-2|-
CASSLGTEYGYTF
TGTGCCAGCAGCTTAGGGACAGAGTATGGCTACACCTTC
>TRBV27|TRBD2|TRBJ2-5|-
CASSFAGGPGETQYF
TGTGCCAGCAGTTTCGCGGGAGGGCCAGGAGAGACCCAGTACTTC
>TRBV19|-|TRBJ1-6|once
CASSIQGNSPLHF
TGTGCCAGTAGTATTCAGGGTAATTCACCCCTCCACTTT
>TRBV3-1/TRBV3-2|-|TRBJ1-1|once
CASSDYGSGVNTEAFF
TGTGCCAGCAGCGACTACGGTAGCGGTGTGAACACTGAAGCTTTCTTT
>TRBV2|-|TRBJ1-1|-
CASSGVLGHTEAFF
TGTGCCAGCAGTGGGGTGTTGGGGCACACTGAAGCTTTCTTT
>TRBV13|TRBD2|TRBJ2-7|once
CASSLGVGGSLYHEQYF
TGTGCCAGCAGCTTAGGGGTGGGCGGGAGTTTATACCACGAGCAGTACTTC
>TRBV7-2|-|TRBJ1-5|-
CASSFPGHPDQPQHF
TGTGCCAGCAGCTTTCCGGGTCACCCCGATCAGCCCCAGCATTTT
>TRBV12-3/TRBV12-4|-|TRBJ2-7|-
CASSRATGEQYF
TGTGCCAGCAGCAGGGCAACTGGCGAGCAGTACTTC
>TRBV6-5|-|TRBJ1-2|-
CASSVTRAQAKGYTF
TGTGCCAGCAGCGTAACGAGGGCGCAGGCGAAGGGCTACACCTTC
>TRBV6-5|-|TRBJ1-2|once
CASSSIGDGYTF
TGTGCCAGCAGTTCTATCGGGGATGGCTACACCTTC
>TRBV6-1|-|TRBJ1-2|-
CASSELGNYGYTF
TGTGCCAGCAGTGAATTGGGCAACTATGGCTACACCTTC
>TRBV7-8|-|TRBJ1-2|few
CASSLMAGYRGYTF
TGTGCCAGCAGCTTAATGGCGGGATATCGGGGCTACACCTTC
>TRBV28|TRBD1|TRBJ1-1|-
CASSSQGGEGTEAFF
TGTGCCAGCAGTTCCCAGGGGGGAGAGGGCACTGAAGCTTTCTTT
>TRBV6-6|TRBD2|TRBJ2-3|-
CASSLGLAGTTDTQYF
TGTGCCAGCAGTCTAGGACTAGCGGGAACCACAGATACGCAGTATTTT
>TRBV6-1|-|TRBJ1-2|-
CASSEHRGGYTF
TGTGCCAGCAGTGAACACCGGGGTGGCTACACCTTC
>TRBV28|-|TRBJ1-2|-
CASSREGRGGGYTF
TGTGCCAGCAGTCGAGAGGGTCGTGGGGGCGGCTACACCTTC
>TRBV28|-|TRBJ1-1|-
CASTLQGSEAFF
TGTGCCAGCACCCTACAGGGTAGTGAAGCTTTCTTT
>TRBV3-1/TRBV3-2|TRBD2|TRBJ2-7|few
CASSLGTSGSYEQYF
TGTGCCAGCAGCCTCGGGACTAGCGGGAGCTACGAGCAGTACTTC
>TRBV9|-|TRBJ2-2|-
CASSVRGDTGELFF
TGTGCCAGCAGCGTAAGGGGTGACACCGGGGAGCTGTTTTTT
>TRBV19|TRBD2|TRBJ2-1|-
CASSRPGTNFNEQFF
TGTGCCAGTAGTAGACCCGGGACTAACTTCAATGAGCAGTTCTTC
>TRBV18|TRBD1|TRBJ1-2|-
CASSPGQGPNYGYTF
TGTGCCAGCTCACCGGGACAGGGCCCCAACTATGGCTACACCTTC
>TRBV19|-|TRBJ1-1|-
CASSIKARDTEAFF
TGTGCCAGTAGTATTAAGGCGAGGGACACTGAAGCTTTCTTT
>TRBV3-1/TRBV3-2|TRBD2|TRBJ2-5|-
CASSQDPGGGWETQYF
TGTGCCAGCAGCCAAGATCCTGGCGGGGGGTGGGAGACCCAGTACTTC
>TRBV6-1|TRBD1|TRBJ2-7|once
CASSERPTGWDEQYF
TGTGCCAGCAGTGAGCGCCCGACAGGGTGGGACGAGCAGTACTTC
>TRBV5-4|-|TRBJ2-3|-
CASSLDQGGTDTQYF
TGTGCCAGCAGCTTAGATCAGGGGGGTACAGATACGCAGTATTTT
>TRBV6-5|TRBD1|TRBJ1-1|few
CASSPSTGTNAEAFF
TGTGCCAGCAGTCCCTCGACAGGGACAAACGCTGAAGCTTTCTTT
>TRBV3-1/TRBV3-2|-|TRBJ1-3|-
CASSHTFDSGNTIYF
TGTGCCAGCAGCCACACTTTCGACTCTGGAAACACCATATATTTT
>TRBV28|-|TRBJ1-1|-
CASRSPGQGMEAFF
TGTGCCAGCAGATCCCCCGGGCAGGGCATGGAAGCTTTCTTT
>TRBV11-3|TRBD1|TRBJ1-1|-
CASSSDRETEAFF
TGTGCCAGCAGCTCTGACAGGGAGACTGAAGCTTTCTTT
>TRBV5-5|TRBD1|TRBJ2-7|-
CASSRDRGTGYEQYF
TGTGCCAGCAGCCGGGACAGGGGTACCGGCTACGAGCAGTACTTC
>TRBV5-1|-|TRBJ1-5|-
CASSFTDPGGNQPQHF
TGCGCCAGCAGCTTCACGGACCCCGGGGGAAATCAGCCCCAGCATTTT
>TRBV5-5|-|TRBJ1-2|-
CASSLVRVGSTYGYTF
TGTGCCAGCAGCTTGGTGAGGGTAGGGAGCACCTATGGCTACACCTTC
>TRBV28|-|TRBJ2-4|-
CASSSQGFDKNIQYF
TGTGCCAGCAGTTCACAGGGTTTTGACAAAAACATTCAGTACTTC
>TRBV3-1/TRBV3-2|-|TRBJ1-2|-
CASSPLGLAGANYGYTF
TGTGCCAGCAGCCCCCTAGGTTTAGCAGGGGCTAACTATGGCTACACCTTC
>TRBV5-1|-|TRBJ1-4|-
CASSPYPGSTNEKLFF
TGCGCCAGCAGCCCCTATCCGGGATCAACTAATGAAAAACTGTTTTTT
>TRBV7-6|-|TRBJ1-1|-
CASSPSGLEGTEAFF
TGTGCCAGCAGCCCCTCGGGTTTGGAGGGTACTGAAGCTTTCTTT
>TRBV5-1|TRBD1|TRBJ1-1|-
CASSLGQAGTEAFF
TGCGCCAGCAGCCTAGGACAGGCGGGCACTGAAGCTTTCTTT
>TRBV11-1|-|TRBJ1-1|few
CASSFERGKAFF
TGTGCCAGCAGCTTTGAACGGGGGAAAGCTTTCTTT
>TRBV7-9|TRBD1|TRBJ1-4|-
CASSLWLQGGEKLFF
TGTGCCAGCAGCTTGTGGTTGCAGGGGGGTGAAAAACTGTTTTTT
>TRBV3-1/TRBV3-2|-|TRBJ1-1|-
CASSQGEVGTEAFF
TGTGCCAGCAGCCAGGGGGAGGTGGGCACTGAAGCTTTCTTT
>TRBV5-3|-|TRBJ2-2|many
CARSLGLGAAGELFF
TGTGCCAGAAGCTTGGGACTAGGGGCCGCCGGGGAGCTGTTTTTT
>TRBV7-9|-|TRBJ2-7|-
CASSFHGLSYEQYF
TGTGCCAGCAGCTTCCATGGACTATCCTACGAGCAGTACTTC
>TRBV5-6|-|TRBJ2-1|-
CASSLSTSYNEQFF
TGTGCCAGCAGCCTATCCACTAGTTACAATGAGCAGTTCTTC
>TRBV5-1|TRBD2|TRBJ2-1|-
CASTHLSGSGNEQFF
TGCGCCAGCACCCACCTTAGCGGGAGCGGCAATGAGCAGTTCTTC
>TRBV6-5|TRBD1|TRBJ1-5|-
CASTISGTGDQPQHF
TGTGCCAGTACAATCTCCGGGACAGGGGACCAGCCCCAGCATTTT
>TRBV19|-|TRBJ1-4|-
CASNFRGATNEKLFF
TGTGCCAGTAATTTCAGGGGAGCAACTAATGAAAAACTGTTTTTT